These 32 T cell receptor beta chains share one sample of origin, sequenced in a study of blood T cell repertoires in COVID-19. Sequencing used immunoSEQ multiplex PCR; TCRdb keeps in-frame clones, though not all of them. The sample yields around 75,000 clones, about 86% seen once. The material sequenced was peripheral blood. The receptors were sampled from a man in his 70s with active COVID-19.

This chain uses TRBV19 with TRBJ2-3; TRBD2 matches 14 bases. J was trimmed by 5 bases and V by 4 bases; bases with no gene match: 11. Germline CDR1 and CDR2: LNHDA and SQIVND (reference sequence). This CDR3 has 18 amino acids. DNA for the CDR3: TGTGCCAGTAGTAGCCCCGGGACTAGCGGGAGTGGTGGAGATACGCAGTATTTT. Encoded protein: CASSSPGTSGSGGDTQYF.

The chain couples TRBV11-1 to TRBJ2-1; possible D gene TRBD2, 6 bases. Germline CDR1 SGHAT, CDR2 FQDESV (reference sequence). The V end was cut by 4 bases, the J end by 10 bases, with 11 bases between. The CDR3 consists of 12 residues. CDR3 loop: CASSWVAGEQFF. Here the CDR3 DNA reads TGTGCCAGCAGCTGGGTTGCGGGGGAGCAGTTCTTC. The whole variable domain, filled in from reference TRBV11-1 and TRBJ2-1, reads EAEVAQSPRYKITEKSQAVAFWCDPISGHATLYWYRQILGQGPELLVQFQDESVVDDSQLPKDRFSAERLKGVDSTLKIQPAELGDSAMYLCASSWVAGEQFFGPGTRLTVL.

The chain combines TRBV10-3 with TRBJ2-5; TRBD1 is a possible D gene (6 bases). This CDR3 comprises 15 residues. V lost 3 bases and J lost 1, with 12 bases in between. CDR1 is ENHRY, CDR2 SYGVKD, per germline. The CDR3: CAISDAGVPQETQYF. CDR3 DNA sequence: TGTGCCATCAGTGACGCAGGGGTCCCCCAAGAGACCCAGTACTTC.

The J gene is TRBJ2-1, the V gene TRBV24-1; TRBD2 matches at 9 bases. The germline V gene encodes CDR1 KGHDR and CDR2 SFDVKD. This CDR3 is built from 14 residues. The V and J ends lost 9 bases and 7 bases, in that order; junction bases with no gene match: 9. The CDR3 region has the DNA TGTGCCACCCGGGGTAGCGGGAGTGGTAATGAGCAGTTCTTC. Its protein product is CATRGSGSGNEQFF.

CDR3 amino acids: CASRARGGPYEQYF. CDR3 nucleotides: TGTGCCAGCAGGGCCCGGGGGGGGCCTTACGAGCAGTACTTC. The V and J genes are TRBV28 and TRBJ2-7; 8 nucleotides align to TRBD2. There are 14 residues in the CDR3. Germline CDR1 MDHEN, CDR2 SYDVKM. V shed 6 bases, J shed 4 bases, and the junction held 8 bases outside the gene matches.

This clone was detected once. The CDR3 DNA follows: TGTGCCTGGAGTGGAAGGCGGGGGGGAATTGGTAGTTCACCCCTCCACTTT. Amino acid sequence: CAWSGRRGGIGSSPLHF. The chain has TRBV30 and TRBJ1-6, with D tentatively TRBD1 (5 bases). Germline V gene data show CDR1 as GTSNPN and CDR2 as SVGIG (reference sequence). V was cut by 1 base and J by 9 bases, with 22 bases left in between. This CDR3 is built from 17 residues. Full variable domain (rest looked up from reference TRBV30 and TRBJ1-6): SQTIHQWPATLVQPVGSPLSLECTVEGTSNPNLYWYRQAAGRGLQLLFYSVGIGQISSEVPQNLSASRPQDRQFILSSKKLLLSDSGFYLCAWSGRRGGIGSSPLHFGNGTRLTVT.

The V and J genes are TRBV25-1 and TRBJ2-3; 7 bases agree with TRBD2. In germline, CDR1 is MGHDK, CDR2 SYGVNS. V trimming: 3 bases; J trimming: 1 base; junction bases outside the gene matches: 4. The CDR3 has 15 residues. The CDR3 reads CASSDVGGRTDTQYF. CDR3 nucleotide sequence: TGTGCCAGCAGTGATGTGGGAGGGCGCACAGATACGCAGTATTTT.

This chain connects TRBV30 to TRBJ2-7; 9 bases line up with TRBD1. V lost 2 bases to trimming and J lost 9 bases; unmatched junction nucleotides: 14. This CDR3 comprises 15 residues. From germline, CDR1 is GTSNPN and CDR2 SVGIG (reference sequence). The CDR3 region has the DNA TGTGCCTGGAGTCCCGCGACAGGGGGGGTTGGCGGGCAGTACTTC. This codes for CAWSPATGGVGGQYF. Combining the CDR3 with reference TRBV30 and TRBJ2-7 gives the whole variable domain SQTIHQWPATLVQPVGSPLSLECTVEGTSNPNLYWYRQAAGRGLQLLFYSVGIGQISSEVPQNLSASRPQDRQFILSSKKLLLSDSGFYLCAWSPATGGVGGQYFGPGTRLTVT.

This chain links TRBV29-1 with TRBJ2-7; D is perhaps TRBD1 (7 bases). CDR3 length equals 12 residues. Germline assignment: CDR1 SQVTM and CDR2 ANQGSEA. V dropped 6 bases and J dropped 2 bases, with 11 bases sitting between them. CDR3: CSVSGGTYEQYF. The DNA for the CDR3 is TGCAGCGTGTCAGGGGGGACCTACGAGCAGTACTTC.

The chain links TRBV6-5 to TRBJ2-1; TRBD2 might be the D (7 bases). V shed 2 bases and J shed 7 bases, with 12 bases lying between them. This CDR3 has 14 amino acids. Germline V gene data show CDR1 as MNHEY and CDR2 as SVGAGI. CDR3: CASSYAGARNEQFF. The CDR3 DNA is TGTGCCAGCAGTTACGCGGGGGCGCGTAATGAGCAGTTCTTC.

V is TRBV28 and J is TRBJ1-6; D possibly corresponds to TRBD1 (5 bases). Germline CDR1 MDHEN, CDR2 SYDVKM. This CDR3 region has 14 residues. The V end was cut by 5 bases, the J end by 6 bases, with 11 bases between. The CDR3 loop is CASSPRGGNSPLHF. CDR3 bases: TGTGCCAGCAGTCCCCGGGGGGGTAATTCACCCCTCCACTTT.

In its sample, this clone was seen once. J is TRBJ2-2 and V is TRBV7-9; tentative D call: TRBD2 (5 bases). This CDR3 is 14 amino acids long. Trimming stripped 7 bases from V and 3 bases from J, with 12 bases between. The germline CDR1 and CDR2 sequences are SEHNR and FQNEAQ (reference sequence). The CDR3 region has the DNA TGTGCCAGCAACCCCGGGCGGGACACCGGGGAGCTGTTTTTT. It codes for CASNPGRDTGELFF.

The rearrangement links TRBV5-1 to TRBJ1-1; 11 positions agree with TRBD1. The CDR3 has 15 residues. Germline CDR1 and CDR2: SGHRS and YFSETQ. V lost 0 bases, J lost 5 bases, and 3 bases stayed unmatched. DNA of the CDR3: TGCGCCAGCAGCTTGGAGGGGACAGGGGGGACTGAAGCTTTCTTT. This gives the protein CASSLEGTGGTEAFF. Full variable domain (rest looked up from reference TRBV5-1 and TRBJ1-1): KAGVTQTPRYLIKTRGQQVTLSCSPISGHRSVSWYQQTPGQGLQFLFEYFSETQRNKGNFPGRFSGRQFSNSRSEMNVSTLELGDSALYLCASSLEGTGGTEAFFGQGTRLTVV.

The chain recombines TRBV18 with TRBJ1-3; D not resolved. Per germline, CDR1 KGHSH and CDR2 LQKENI. The germline V and J ends were trimmed by 2 bases and 8 bases, with 7 bases remaining between them. The CDR3 is made up of 12 amino acids. CDR3 in DNA: TGTGCCAGCTCACCAAAAGAGGACACCATATATTTT. It translates to CASSPKEDTIYF.

This rearrangement joins TRBV12-3 or TRBV12-4 to TRBJ2-7; D possibly corresponds to TRBD1 (6 bases). The V end was cut by 5 bases, the J end by 6 bases, with 14 bases between. This CDR3 is built from 13 residues. CDR3 coding DNA: TGTGCCAGCAGTCCGCTTAGGGGGTCCGAGCAGTACTTC. The encoded protein is CASSPLRGSEQYF.

The chain combines TRBV11-2 with TRBJ1-1; 7 nucleotides match TRBD1. The CDR3 extends over 15 amino acids. The V and J ends lost 5 bases and 1 base, in that order; junction bases with no gene match: 7. From germline, CDR1 is SGHAT and CDR2 FQNNGV. The CDR3 DNA sequence: TGTGCCAGCAGCCCTACGACAGGGTGGAACACTGAAGCTTTCTTT. This translates into CASSPTTGWNTEAFF.

This clone appeared once. The J gene is TRBJ1-2, the V gene TRBV28, with 7 positions matching TRBD1. The length of the CDR3 is 15 residues. J was trimmed by 5 bases and V by 4 bases; bases with no gene match: 10. From germline, CDR1 is MDHEN and CDR2 SYDVKM. The CDR3 region is CASSSQQGLWYGYTF. The CDR3 DNA reads as TGTGCCAGCAGTTCCCAACAGGGGTTGTGGTATGGCTACACCTTC.

The gene calls are TRBV12-3 or TRBV12-4 and TRBJ2-1; 8 bases are shared with TRBD1. V lost 6 bases and J lost 8; bases outside the gene matches: 6. CDR3 length: 13 amino acids. This CDR3 is CASSRTGWDEQFF. The DNA for the CDR3 is TGTGCCAGCAGCCGGACAGGGTGGGATGAGCAGTTCTTC.

This chain uses TRBV3-1 (or the pseudogene TRBV3-2) with TRBJ2-3; TRBD1 matches at 10 bases. Per the germline V gene, CDR1 is LGHDT and CDR2 is YNNKEL (reference sequence). V was clipped by 4 bases and J by 2 bases; unmatched bases: 9. The CDR3 extends over 17 amino acids. In DNA form, the CDR3 reads TGTGCCAGCAGCCTGGGGACAGGGGCGGGGAACACAGATACGCAGTATTTT. This codes for CASSLGTGAGNTDTQYF.

The chain combines TRBV11-3 with TRBJ2-2; TRBD2 matches 11 bases. CDR1 SGHNT and CDR2 YENEEA come from the germline V gene. The CDR3 extends over 18 amino acids. Trimming cost V 0 bases and J 5 bases; bases outside gene matches: 8. CDR3 in DNA: TGTGCCAGCAGCTTAGAACTAGCGGGAGCCCACGTGACCGGGGAGCTGTTTTTT. This codes for CASSLELAGAHVTGELFF. Combining the CDR3 with reference TRBV11-3 and TRBJ2-2 gives the whole variable domain EAGVVQSPRYKIIEKKQPVAFWCNPISGHNTLYWYLQNLGQGPELLIRYENEEAVDDSQLPKDRFSAERLKGVDSTLKIQPAELGDSAVYLCASSLELAGAHVTGELFFGEGSRLTVL.

The chain is built from TRBV12-3 or TRBV12-4 and TRBJ1-4; D ambiguous. This CDR3 contains 13 residues. V lost 7 bases, J lost 8 bases, and 14 bases lay in between. Here the CDR3 reads CASTSRVREKLFF. The CDR3 nucleotides read TGTGCCAGCACTTCGCGAGTACGGGAAAAACTGTTTTTT.

The chain has TRBV6-2 or TRBV6-3 and TRBJ1-2; D possibly corresponds to TRBD1 (5 bases). This CDR3 has 16 residues. V lost 3 bases to trimming and J lost 4 bases, with 18 bases between them. Germline lookup yields CDR1 MNHEY and CDR2 SVGEGT. As DNA, the CDR3 is TGTGCCAGCAGTTATTCGGGGGACTCATGGTCCTATGGCTACACCTTC. This codes for CASSYSGDSWSYGYTF.

This chain uses TRBV19 with TRBJ2-1, with 7 positions matching TRBD1. V trimming: 6 bases; J trimming: 3 bases; junction bases outside the gene matches: 5. Germline CDR1 is LNHDA and CDR2 is SQIVND (reference sequence). This CDR3 is 14 amino acids long. The CDR3 sequence is CASRPTGRYNEQFF. DNA of the CDR3: TGTGCCAGTAGGCCGACAGGGCGCTACAATGAGCAGTTCTTC.

The rearrangement links TRBV11-2 to TRBJ2-7; D is unresolved. The CDR3 has 11 residues. In germline, CDR1 is SGHAT, CDR2 FQNNGV. With 4 bases removed from V and 2 bases from J, the gap between germline ends came to 3 bases. The CDR3 nucleotides are TGTGCCAGCAGCTCAACCTACGAGCAGTACTTC. Translation: CASSSTYEQYF.

The CDR3 sequence: CASSPDSLEQYF. CDR3 DNA sequence: TGTGCCAGCAGTCCCGACAGCTTGGAGCAGTACTTC. The chain combines TRBV2 with TRBJ2-7; D perhaps matches TRBD1 (5 bases). V shed 5 bases and J shed 7 bases, with 12 bases lying between them. The CDR3 consists of 12 residues. Germline CDR1 SNHLY, CDR2 FYNNEI.

The V call is TRBV6-5, the J call TRBJ1-2, with D uncertain. This CDR3 has 11 amino acids. The germline V gene has CDR1 MNHEY and CDR2 SVGAGI. V lost 5 bases, J lost 2 bases, and 3 bases lay in between. The CDR3 here is CASSRNYGYTF. In DNA, the CDR3 is TGTGCCAGCAGTCGGAACTATGGCTACACCTTC.

This chain joins TRBV2 and TRBJ1-4, with 9 bases that match TRBD1. In germline, CDR1 is SNHLY, CDR2 FYNNEI. V gave up 8 bases and J gave up 8 bases; unmatched junction bases: 6. This CDR3 has 13 amino acids. The CDR3 nucleotides read TGTGCCAGCGTGACAGGGGGTTGGGAAAAACTGTTTTTT. Translating gives CASVTGGWEKLFF.

V gene TRBV24-1 combines with J gene TRBJ2-7, with D unclear. The CDR3 covers 13 residues. The V gene lost 7 bases and the J gene lost 0 bases, with 9 bases spanning the gap. Germline CDR1 KGHDR, CDR2 SFDVKD. The CDR3 is CATSPRSSYEQYF. CDR3 nucleotide sequence: TGTGCCACCAGCCCTAGGAGCTCCTACGAGCAGTACTTC.

The chain carries TRBV19 and TRBJ2-7, with D perhaps matching TRBD2 (6 bases). V was cut by 4 bases and J by 0 bases, with 13 bases left in between. The CDR3 has 15 amino acids. Germline V CDR1 and CDR2: LNHDA, SQIVND (reference sequence). The chain's CDR3 is CASSTRGLLSYEQYF. The CDR3 region has the DNA TGTGCCAGTAGTACCCGCGGACTACTCTCCTACGAGCAGTACTTC.

The V call is TRBV6-5, the J call TRBJ1-2, with 7 bases aligning to TRBD1. CDR1 and CDR2 (germline): MNHEY, SVGAGI. The CDR3 sequence is 14 residues long. The J segment lost 7 bases and the V segment lost 7 bases, leaving 12 bases of the junction unmatched. CDR3 in amino acids: CASTQDRTAGGYTF. The DNA for the CDR3 is TGTGCCAGCACCCAGGACAGGACCGCGGGTGGCTACACCTTC.

V gene TRBV4-2 combines with J gene TRBJ2-3; 8 nucleotides match TRBD2. The CDR3 runs 19 residues. J was trimmed by 3 bases and V by 0 bases; bases with no gene match: 14. The germline CDR1 and CDR2 sequences are LGHNA and YNFKEQ. As DNA, the CDR3 is TGTGCCAGCAGCCAAGAGGGCCCCCTCTCGGGAGGGTTGACAGATACGCAGTATTTT. Its protein product is CASSQEGPLSGGLTDTQYF.

This chain uses TRBV29-1 with TRBJ2-3; D is unresolved. This CDR3 spans 12 amino acids. From germline, CDR1 is SQVTM and CDR2 ANQGSEA. Trimming shortened V by 4 bases and J by 0 bases, and 5 bases separated the two germline ends. Here the CDR3 reads CSVGGSTDTQYF. Here the CDR3 DNA reads TGCAGCGTTGGCGGAAGCACAGATACGCAGTATTTT.